This T cell receptor (beta chain) was sequenced for a study of Graves' ophthalmopathy and Graves' hyperthyroidism (dated by TCRdb to 2017 to 2018). At the level of the whole study: Hyperthyroidism was considered stable if no progression to ophthalmopathy occurred within 18 months of follow-up. The study used TCR beta repertoire signatures to distinguish Graves' ophthalmopathy from Graves' hyperthyroidism and to predict progression to ophthalmopathy. In total, under 150 blood samples were TCR-sequenced: fewer than 50 ophthalmopathy, under 85 hyperthyroidism and some 17 hyperthyroidism-to-ophthalmopathy patients. To explore V-J signatures that separate ophthalmopathy from hyperthyroidism, a discovery set of about 98 patients was enrolled, consisting of approximately 45 with ophthalmopathy and 55 to 65 with stable hyperthyroidism. An independent validation cohort was composed of 18 hyperthyroidism patients and 17 patients who later progressed from hyperthyroidism to ophthalmopathy. In over five hyperthyroidism patients, the T-cell repertoires found in thyroid tissue were compared with those found in blood. After sampling, hyperthyroidism patients received methimazole starting at 30 mg daily, and ophthalmopathy patients received high-dose intravenous methylprednisolone. What the work shows at the level of the full study, not this receptor alone: In validation, the model predicted ophthalmopathy progression with about 70% sensitivity and about 77% specificity; roughly eleven predicted patients were CT-confirmed with GO in a median of approximately 6.2 months. In cross-validation, the 13-signature model distinguished ophthalmopathy from stable hyperthyroidism with about 88% sensitivity and around 81% specificity, and in the test set the corresponding values were roughly 80% and 76%. Among expanded thyroid clonotypes with frequency above 0.001, most also showed up in blood, which suggests that blood repertoires may reflect the thyroid immune response. No statistical method was used to set the sample size in advance, and the investigators knew which group each participant was assigned to.

From cysteine to phenylalanine, the CDR3 is 15 amino acids long. Left in the record is the CDR3 DNA by itself, 45 bases read in frame from the first base. Trimming accounts for 6 bases at V and 3 bases at J, while the number of junction bases matched to no gene is 7. Taken from the germline V gene, the CDR1 and CDR2 loops are MNHEY and SVGAGI. This clonotype turned up a few times. Its antigen is unknown. No per-base quality is available; no much larger clone lies one base away. Hyperthyroidism patients were newly diagnosed, were aged 18 to 65 years, and had a disease duration under 2 months. Patients with other autoimmune diseases, uncontrolled infections, pregnancy or lactation were excluded. Clinical symptoms, serum thyroxine, TRAb, thyroid ultrasound and orbital computed tomography formed the basis of the diagnosis. Total RNA was extracted with Trizol reagent and quality-checked on an Agilent 2100 Bioanalyzer.

For repertoire sequencing, TCR beta CDR3 regions were amplified from RNA transcripts. A first-round RT-PCR used HTBI primers with the Qiagen OneStep RT-PCR kit, followed by a second-round multiplex PCR, size selection and purification. The libraries underwent paired-end sequencing with 100 bp reads on an Illumina HiSeq2000. The original pipeline was this. Reads were processed with SOAPnuke, discarding reads with adapters, uncalled bases, mean Phred below 15, or no exact constant-primer or identifier match. COPE v1.2.5 was used to merge high-quality paired reads. Clonotypes were defined as unique nucleotide sequences and were aligned to IMGT TRB V, D and J references using MiTCR v1.1. Only V-J combinations with frequency above 0.0001 were analysed, covering about 99% of repertoires. For each V-J combination, a TCR clonal expansion and chaos score was defined as the ratio of F50 clonal expansion to chaos observed in the TCRdist matrix. Features were reduced by Welch's t-statistics and random forest to over 10 V-J combinations, which fed a naive Bayes classifier. The Morisita-Horn index was used to measure how similar the thyroid and blood repertoires were. TCRdb's own reprocessing of the public reads used fastp at Q25 and MiXCR and kept productive beta chains. For every CDR3 protein sequence, its rows merge into one entry that carries the most common genes and DNA. TCRdb, rather than the study authors, made the V and J calls. The sample has around 520,000 distinct CDR3 sequences on record, approximately 37% of them singletons. The ten top clones hold 3.5% to 5% of the sample.

The source is an adult man with Graves' hyperthyroidism. The material sequenced was peripheral blood or thyroid tissue (not recorded which). The rearrangement combines TRBV6-5 with TRBJ1-3, with 8 central nucleotides matching TRBD1. The CDR3 here reads CASSRMTGVGNTIYF. The sequenced DNA: TGTGCCAGCAGCCGAATGACAGGGGTTGGAAACACCATATATTTT.